This TCR beta chain was observed in a study of CD8+ T cells in alopecia areata. Study summary: It was oral tofacitinib, at 5 to 10 mg twice daily, that treated patients received. People stayed on tofacitinib for 6 to 18 months, then stopped the drug for 6 months.

Following extraction, RNA underwent reverse transcription to cDNA, which served as the sequencing template. TCRdb's copy holds only in-frame clones and misses some; the assay was immunoSEQ multiplex PCR. This sample has about 180,000 clones, with around three fifths found just once. V gave up 10 bases and J gave up 1 base, with 14 bases separating them. Germline V gives CDR1 MNHNS, CDR2 SASEGT. The CDR3 has 14 amino acids. Peripheral blood and lesional scalp punch biopsies came from alopecia areata patients. T lymphocytes (CD4+ and CD8+) were sorted from PBMCs. This specimen consisted of CD4+ T cells sorted from blood, obtained at week 0. The source of this sequence is a human donor with alopecia areata. The rearrangement joins TRBV6-1 to TRBJ1-5, with TRBD1 as a possible D gene (5 bases). The CDR3 DNA is TGTGCCATCGAGCAGGGCTGGAGCAATCAGCCCCAGCATTTT. Translation: CAIEQGWSNQPQHF.